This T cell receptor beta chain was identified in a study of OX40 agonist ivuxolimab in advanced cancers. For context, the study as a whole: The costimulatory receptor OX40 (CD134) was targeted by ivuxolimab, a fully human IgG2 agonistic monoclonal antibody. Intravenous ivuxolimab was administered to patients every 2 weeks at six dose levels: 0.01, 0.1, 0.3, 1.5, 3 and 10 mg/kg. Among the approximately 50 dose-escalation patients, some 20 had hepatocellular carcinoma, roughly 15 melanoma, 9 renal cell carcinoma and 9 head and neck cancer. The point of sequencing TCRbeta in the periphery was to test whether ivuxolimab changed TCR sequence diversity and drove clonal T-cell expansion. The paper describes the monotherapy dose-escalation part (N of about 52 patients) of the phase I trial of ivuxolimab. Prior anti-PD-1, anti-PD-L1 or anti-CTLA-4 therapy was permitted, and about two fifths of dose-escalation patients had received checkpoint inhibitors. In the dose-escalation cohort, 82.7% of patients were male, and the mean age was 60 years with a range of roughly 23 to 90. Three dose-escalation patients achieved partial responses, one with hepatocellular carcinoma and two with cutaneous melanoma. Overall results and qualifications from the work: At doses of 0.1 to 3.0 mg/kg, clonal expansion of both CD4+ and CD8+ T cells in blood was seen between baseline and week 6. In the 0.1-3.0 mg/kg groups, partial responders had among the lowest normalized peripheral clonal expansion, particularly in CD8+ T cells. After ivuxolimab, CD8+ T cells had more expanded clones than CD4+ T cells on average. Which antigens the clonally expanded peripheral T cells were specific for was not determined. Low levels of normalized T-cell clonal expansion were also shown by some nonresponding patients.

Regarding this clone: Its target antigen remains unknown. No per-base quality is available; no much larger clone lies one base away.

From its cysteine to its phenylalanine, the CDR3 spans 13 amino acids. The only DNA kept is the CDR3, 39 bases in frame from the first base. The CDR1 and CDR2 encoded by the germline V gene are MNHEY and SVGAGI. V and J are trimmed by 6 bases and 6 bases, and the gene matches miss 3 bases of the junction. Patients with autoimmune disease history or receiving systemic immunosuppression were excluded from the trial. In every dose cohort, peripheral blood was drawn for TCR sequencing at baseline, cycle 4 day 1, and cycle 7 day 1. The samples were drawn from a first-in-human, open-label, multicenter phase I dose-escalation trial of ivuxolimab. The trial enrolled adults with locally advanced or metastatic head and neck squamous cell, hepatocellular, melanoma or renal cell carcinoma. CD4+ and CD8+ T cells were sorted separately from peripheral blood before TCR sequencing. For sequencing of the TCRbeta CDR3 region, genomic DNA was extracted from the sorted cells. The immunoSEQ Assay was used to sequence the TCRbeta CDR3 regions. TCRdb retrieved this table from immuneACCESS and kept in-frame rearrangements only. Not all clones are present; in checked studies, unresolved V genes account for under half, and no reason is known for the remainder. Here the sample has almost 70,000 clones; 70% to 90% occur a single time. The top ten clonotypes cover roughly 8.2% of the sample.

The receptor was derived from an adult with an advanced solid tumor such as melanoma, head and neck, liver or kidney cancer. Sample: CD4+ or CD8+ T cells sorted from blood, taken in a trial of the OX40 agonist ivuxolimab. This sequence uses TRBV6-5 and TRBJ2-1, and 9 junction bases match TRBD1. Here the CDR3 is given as CASRRQGGNEQFF. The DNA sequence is TGTGCCAGCAGGAGACAGGGGGGCAATGAGCAGTTCTTC.